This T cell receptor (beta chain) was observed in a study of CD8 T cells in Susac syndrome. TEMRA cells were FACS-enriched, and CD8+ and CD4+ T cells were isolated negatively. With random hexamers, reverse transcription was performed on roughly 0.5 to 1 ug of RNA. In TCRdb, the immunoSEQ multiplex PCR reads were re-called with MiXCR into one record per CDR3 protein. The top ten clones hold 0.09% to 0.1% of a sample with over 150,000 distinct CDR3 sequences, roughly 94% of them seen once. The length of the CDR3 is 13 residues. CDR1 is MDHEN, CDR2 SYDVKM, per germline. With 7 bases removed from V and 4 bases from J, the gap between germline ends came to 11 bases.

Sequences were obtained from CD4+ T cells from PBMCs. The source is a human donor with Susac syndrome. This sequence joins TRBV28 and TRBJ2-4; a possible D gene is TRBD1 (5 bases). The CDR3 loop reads CASTTNRKNIQYF. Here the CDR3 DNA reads TGTGCCAGCACTACCAACAGGAAAAACATTCAGTACTTC.